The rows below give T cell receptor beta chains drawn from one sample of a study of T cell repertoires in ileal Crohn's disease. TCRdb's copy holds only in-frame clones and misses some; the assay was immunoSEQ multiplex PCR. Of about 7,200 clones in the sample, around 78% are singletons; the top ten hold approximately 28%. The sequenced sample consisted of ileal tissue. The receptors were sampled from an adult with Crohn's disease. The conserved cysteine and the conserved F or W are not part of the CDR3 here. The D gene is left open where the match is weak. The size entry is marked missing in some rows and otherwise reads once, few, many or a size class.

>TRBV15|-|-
ATSRSSSLGGELF
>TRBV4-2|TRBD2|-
ASSQEGPSGEVDTQY
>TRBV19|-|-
ASSIEGSYEQY
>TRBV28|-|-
ASSLDSQGQPQH
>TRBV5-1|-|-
ASSLEVAQRDTQY
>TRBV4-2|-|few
ASSQDRDGQETQY
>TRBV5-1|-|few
ASSSGLNTEAF
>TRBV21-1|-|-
ASSRRDGRRGANEQF
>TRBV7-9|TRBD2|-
ASSLDLAGSTDTQY
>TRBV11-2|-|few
ASSSQGAGNTIY
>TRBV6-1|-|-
ASRGVGNTIY
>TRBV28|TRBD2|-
ASRSSGRALGELF
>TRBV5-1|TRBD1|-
ASSLGNGQGVADTQY
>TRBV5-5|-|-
ASSFGSMGVYEQY
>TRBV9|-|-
ASSPSGGGTEAF
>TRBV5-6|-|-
ASSFGPNIQY
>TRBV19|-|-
ASSHGQREAF
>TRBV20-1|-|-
SARFGYEQF
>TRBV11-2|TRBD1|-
ASSFRPTGGNEKLF
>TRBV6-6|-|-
ASRLDDKGREAF